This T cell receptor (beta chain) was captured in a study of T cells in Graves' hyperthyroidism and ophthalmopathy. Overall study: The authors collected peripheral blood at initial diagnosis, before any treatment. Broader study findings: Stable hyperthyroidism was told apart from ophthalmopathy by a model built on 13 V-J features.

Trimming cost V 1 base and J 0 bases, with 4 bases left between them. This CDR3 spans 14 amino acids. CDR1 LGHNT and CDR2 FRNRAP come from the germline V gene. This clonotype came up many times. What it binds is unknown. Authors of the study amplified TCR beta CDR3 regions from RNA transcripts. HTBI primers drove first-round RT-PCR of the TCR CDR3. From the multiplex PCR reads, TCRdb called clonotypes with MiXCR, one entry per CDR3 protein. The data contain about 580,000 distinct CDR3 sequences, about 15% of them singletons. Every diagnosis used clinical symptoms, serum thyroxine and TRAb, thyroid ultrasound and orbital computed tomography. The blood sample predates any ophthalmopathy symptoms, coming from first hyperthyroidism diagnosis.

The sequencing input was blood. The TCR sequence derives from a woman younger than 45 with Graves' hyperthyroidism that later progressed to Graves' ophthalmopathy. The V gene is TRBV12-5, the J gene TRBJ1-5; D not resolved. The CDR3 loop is CASGLGGSNQPQHF. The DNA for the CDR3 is TGTGCTAGTGGTTTGGGAGGTAGCAATCAGCCCCAGCATTTT. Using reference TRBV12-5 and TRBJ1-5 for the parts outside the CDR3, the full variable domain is DARVTQTPRHKVTEMGQEVTMRCQPILGHNTVFWYRQTMMQGLELLAYFRNRAPLDDSGMPKDRFSAEMPDATLATLKIQPSEPRDSAVYFCASGLGGSNQPQHFGDGTRLSIL.